This T cell receptor beta chain was documented in a study of PD-1 blockade in classical Hodgkin lymphoma. General observations from the study: The CD4+ diversity rise by C4D1 was clearest in complete responders.

Germline V gene data show CDR1 as LNHDA and CDR2 as SQIVND (reference sequence). The CDR3 totals 11 residues. V was trimmed by 3 bases and J by 11 bases, leaving 10 bases between them. In regard to this clone: Its antigen is not identified.

Relapse after autologous stem cell transplantation occurred in every patient, and brentuximab vedotin exposure varied. Reported best responses ranged across complete response, partial response or progressive disease. TCRdb's table, derived via immunoSEQ multiplex PCR, lists solely in-frame clones and lacks some. The sample holds around 65,000 clones; about 91% are singletons and the top ten take about 12%. The chain carries TRBV19 and TRBJ1-1; D unresolved. This clonotype was obtained from a human donor with classical Hodgkin lymphoma. Sequenced material: peripheral blood mononuclear cells (PBMCs), taken at baseline. CDR3 residues: CASSIVGTAFF. The CDR3, as DNA: TGTGCCAGTAGTATCGTGGGTACGGCTTTCTTT.